This T cell receptor beta chain emerged from a study of blood T cell repertoires in COVID-19. Across the whole study: Some COVID-19 samples were acute and others convalescent; all came from the United States, Italy and Spain.

V was pared by 3 bases and J by 2 bases, with 6 bases of the junction left unmatched. Germline assignment: CDR1 LGHNA and CDR2 YNFKEQ. This CDR3 has 15 amino acids. This clone was recorded once. Libraries were prepared by immunoSEQ multiplex PCR; TCRdb keeps only in-frame clonotypes and omits some of them. Altogether around 81,000 clones are present, 82% being singletons, with the ten largest covering 7% to 9.5%. The receptor comes from a human donor in a cohort sampled during active COVID-19. V is TRBV4-2 and J is TRBJ1-2, with 7 nucleotides matching TRBD1. Sequenced: peripheral blood. The CDR3 DNA is TGTGCCAGCAGCCATACCAAACAGGGGAACTATGGCTACACCTTC. Encoded protein: CASSHTKQGNYGYTF.